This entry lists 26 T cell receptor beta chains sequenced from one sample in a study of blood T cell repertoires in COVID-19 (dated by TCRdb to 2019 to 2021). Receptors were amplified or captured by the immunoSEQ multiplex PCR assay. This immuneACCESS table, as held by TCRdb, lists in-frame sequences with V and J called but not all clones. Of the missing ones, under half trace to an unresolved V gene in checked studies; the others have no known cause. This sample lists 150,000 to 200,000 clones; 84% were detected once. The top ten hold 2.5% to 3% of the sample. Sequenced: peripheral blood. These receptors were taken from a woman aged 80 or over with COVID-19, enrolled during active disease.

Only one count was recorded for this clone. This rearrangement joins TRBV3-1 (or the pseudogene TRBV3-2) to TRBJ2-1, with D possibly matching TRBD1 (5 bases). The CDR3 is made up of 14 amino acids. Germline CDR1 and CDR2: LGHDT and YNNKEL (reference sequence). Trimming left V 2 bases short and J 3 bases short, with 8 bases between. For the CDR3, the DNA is TGTGCCAGCAGCCAACTCGGACACTACAATGAGCAGTTCTTC. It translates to CASSQLGHYNEQFF.

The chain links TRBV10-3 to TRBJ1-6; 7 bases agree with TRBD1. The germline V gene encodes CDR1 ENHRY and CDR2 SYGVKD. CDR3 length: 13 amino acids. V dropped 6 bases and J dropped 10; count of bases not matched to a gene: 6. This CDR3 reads CAIRKDRESPLHF. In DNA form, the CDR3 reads TGTGCCATCAGAAAAGACAGGGAGTCACCCCTCCACTTT.

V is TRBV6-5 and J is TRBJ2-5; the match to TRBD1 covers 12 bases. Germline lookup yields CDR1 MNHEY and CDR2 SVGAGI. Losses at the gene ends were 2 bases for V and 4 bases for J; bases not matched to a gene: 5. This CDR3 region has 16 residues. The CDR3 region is CASSYRGQGAGETQYF. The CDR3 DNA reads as TGTGCCAGCAGTTACCGGGGACAGGGGGCGGGAGAGACCCAGTACTTC.

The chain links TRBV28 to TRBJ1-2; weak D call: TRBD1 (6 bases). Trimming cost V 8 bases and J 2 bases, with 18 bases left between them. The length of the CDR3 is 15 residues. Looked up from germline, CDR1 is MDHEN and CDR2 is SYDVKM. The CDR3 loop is CASGSPGVTNYGYTF. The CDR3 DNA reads TGTGCCAGCGGAAGTCCAGGGGTGACGAACTATGGCTACACCTTC.

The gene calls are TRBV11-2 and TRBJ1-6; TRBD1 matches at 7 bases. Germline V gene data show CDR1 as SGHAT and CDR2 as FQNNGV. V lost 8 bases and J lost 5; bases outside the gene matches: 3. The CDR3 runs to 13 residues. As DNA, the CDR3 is TGTGCCAGCCAACAGGGGAATAATTCACCCCTCCACTTT. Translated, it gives CASQQGNNSPLHF.

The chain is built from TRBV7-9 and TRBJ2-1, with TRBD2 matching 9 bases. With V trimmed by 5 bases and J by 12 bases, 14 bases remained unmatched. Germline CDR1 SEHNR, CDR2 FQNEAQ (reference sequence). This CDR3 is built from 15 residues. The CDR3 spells CASSNSGGLPSGQFF. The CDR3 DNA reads TGTGCCAGCAGCAATAGCGGGGGACTACCCAGCGGGCAGTTCTTC. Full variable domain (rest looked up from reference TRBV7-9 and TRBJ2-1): DTGVSQNPRHKITKRGQNVTFRCDPISEHNRLYWYRQTLGQGPEFLTYFQNEAQLEKSRLLSDRFSAERPKGSFSTLEIQRTEQGDSAMYLCASSNSGGLPSGQFFGPGTRLTVL.

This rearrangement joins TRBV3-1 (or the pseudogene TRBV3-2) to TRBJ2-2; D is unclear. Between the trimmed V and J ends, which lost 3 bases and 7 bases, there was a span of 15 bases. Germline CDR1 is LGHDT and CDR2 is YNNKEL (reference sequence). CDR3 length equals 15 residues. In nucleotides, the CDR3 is TGTGCCAGCAGCCACCTCTCTGGGTGGAGCGGGGAGCTGTTTTTT. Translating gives CASSHLSGWSGELFF.

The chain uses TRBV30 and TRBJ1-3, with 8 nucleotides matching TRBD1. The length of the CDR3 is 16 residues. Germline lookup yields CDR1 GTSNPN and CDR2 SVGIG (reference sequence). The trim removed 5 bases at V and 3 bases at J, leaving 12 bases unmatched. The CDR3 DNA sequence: TGTGCCTGGGAACCGAAAGCCGGGACAGGTGGAAACACCATATATTTT. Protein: CAWEPKAGTGGNTIYF.

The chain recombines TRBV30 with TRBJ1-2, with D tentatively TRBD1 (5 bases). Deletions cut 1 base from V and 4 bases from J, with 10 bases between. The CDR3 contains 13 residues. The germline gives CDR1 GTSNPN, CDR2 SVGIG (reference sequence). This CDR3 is CAWSDRSGYGYTF. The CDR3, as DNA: TGTGCCTGGAGTGACAGGTCGGGCTATGGCTACACCTTC. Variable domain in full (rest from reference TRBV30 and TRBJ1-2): SQTIHQWPATLVQPVGSPLSLECTVEGTSNPNLYWYRQAAGRGLQLLFYSVGIGQISSEVPQNLSASRPQDRQFILSSKKLLLSDSGFYLCAWSDRSGYGYTFGSGTRLTVV.

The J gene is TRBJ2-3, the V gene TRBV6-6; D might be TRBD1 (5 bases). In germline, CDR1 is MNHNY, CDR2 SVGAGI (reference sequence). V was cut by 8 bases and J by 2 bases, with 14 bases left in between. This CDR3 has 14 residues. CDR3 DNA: TGTGCCAGCCAAGGCCGACAGTACACAGATACGCAGTATTTT. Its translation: CASQGRQYTDTQYF.

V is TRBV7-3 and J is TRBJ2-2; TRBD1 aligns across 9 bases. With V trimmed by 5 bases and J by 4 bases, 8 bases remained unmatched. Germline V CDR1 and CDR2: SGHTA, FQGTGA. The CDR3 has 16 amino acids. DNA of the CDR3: TGTGCCAGCAGCCGGACCGGGACAGGGAGCACCGGGGAGCTGTTTTTT. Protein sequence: CASSRTGTGSTGELFF.

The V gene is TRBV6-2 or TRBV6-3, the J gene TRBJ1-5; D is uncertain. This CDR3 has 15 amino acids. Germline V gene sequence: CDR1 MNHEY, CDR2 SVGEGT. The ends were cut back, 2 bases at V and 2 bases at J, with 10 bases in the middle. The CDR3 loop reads CASSYEGRGNQPQHF. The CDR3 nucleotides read TGTGCCAGCAGTTACGAGGGTAGAGGCAATCAGCCCCAGCATTTT.

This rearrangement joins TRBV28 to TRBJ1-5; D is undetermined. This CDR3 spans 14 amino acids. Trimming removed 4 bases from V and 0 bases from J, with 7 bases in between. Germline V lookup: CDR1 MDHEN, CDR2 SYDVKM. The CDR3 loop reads CASSSLDSNQPQHF. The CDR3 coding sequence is TGTGCCAGCAGTTCCTTAGATAGCAATCAGCCCCAGCATTTT. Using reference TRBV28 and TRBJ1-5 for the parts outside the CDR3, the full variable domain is DVKVTQSSRYLVKRTGEKVFLECVQDMDHENMFWYRQDPGLGLRLIYFSYDVKMKEKGDIPEGYSVSREKKERFSLILESASTNQTSMYLCASSSLDSNQPQHFGDGTRLSIL.

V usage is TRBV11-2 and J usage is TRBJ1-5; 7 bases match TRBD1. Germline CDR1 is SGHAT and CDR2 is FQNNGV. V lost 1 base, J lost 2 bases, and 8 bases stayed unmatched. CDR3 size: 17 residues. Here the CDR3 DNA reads TGTGCCAGCAGCTTAGCGACAGGGACAAGAGGCAATCAGCCCCAGCATTTT. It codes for CASSLATGTRGNQPQHF. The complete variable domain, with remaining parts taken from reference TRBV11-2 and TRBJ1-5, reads EAGVAQSPRYKIIEKRQSVAFWCNPISGHATLYWYQQILGQGPKLLIQFQNNGVVDDSQLPKDRFSAERLKGVDSTLKIQPAKLEDSAVYLCASSLATGTRGNQPQHFGDGTRLSIL.

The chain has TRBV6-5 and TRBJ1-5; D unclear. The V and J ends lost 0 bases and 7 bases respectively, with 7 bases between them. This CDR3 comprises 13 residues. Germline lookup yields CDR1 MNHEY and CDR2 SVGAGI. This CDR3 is CASSYSRVQPQHF. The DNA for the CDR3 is TGTGCCAGCAGTTACTCGAGGGTCCAGCCCCAGCATTTT.

The DNA for the CDR3 is TGTGCCAGCAGTTTCACTGGACAGATCTATGGCTACACCTTC. Encoded protein: CASSFTGQIYGYTF. The chain employs TRBV6-5 and TRBJ1-2, with D perhaps TRBD1 (6 bases). V dropped 4 bases and J dropped 4 bases, with 13 bases sitting between them. Germline CDR1 MNHEY, CDR2 SVGAGI. The length of the CDR3 is 14 residues.

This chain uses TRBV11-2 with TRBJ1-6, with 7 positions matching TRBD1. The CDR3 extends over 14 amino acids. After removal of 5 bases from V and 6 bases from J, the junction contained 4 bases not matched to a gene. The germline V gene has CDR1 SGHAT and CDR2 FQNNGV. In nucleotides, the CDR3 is TGTGCCAGCAGCCCTGACAGGGCTAATTCACCCCTCCACTTT. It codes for CASSPDRANSPLHF.

CDR3 sequence reads: CASKGQLAGTDTQYF. In DNA, the CDR3 is TGTGCCAGCAAGGGGCAGCTAGCGGGCACAGATACGCAGTATTTT. The rearrangement links TRBV28 to TRBJ2-3, with 7 bases that match TRBD2. CDR1 and CDR2 from the germline V gene are MDHEN and SYDVKM. J was trimmed by 1 base and V by 7 bases; bases with no gene match: 8. The CDR3 extends over 15 amino acids.

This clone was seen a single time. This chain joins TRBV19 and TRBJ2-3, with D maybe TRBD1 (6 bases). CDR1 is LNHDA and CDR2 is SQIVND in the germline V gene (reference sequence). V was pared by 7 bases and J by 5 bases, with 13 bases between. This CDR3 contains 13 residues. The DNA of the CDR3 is TGTGCCAGTACCCTAAGGGGGATAGATACGCAGTATTTT. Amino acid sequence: CASTLRGIDTQYF.

The CDR3 sequence: CASSFDRVNTEAFF. DNA of the CDR3: TGTGCCAGCAGTTTTGACAGGGTAAACACTGAAGCTTTCTTT. The rearrangement links TRBV28 to TRBJ1-1; 7 bases are a match to TRBD1. Germline lookup yields CDR1 MDHEN and CDR2 SYDVKM. The CDR3 is 14 amino acids. With V trimmed by 3 bases and J by 2 bases, 3 bases remained unmatched.

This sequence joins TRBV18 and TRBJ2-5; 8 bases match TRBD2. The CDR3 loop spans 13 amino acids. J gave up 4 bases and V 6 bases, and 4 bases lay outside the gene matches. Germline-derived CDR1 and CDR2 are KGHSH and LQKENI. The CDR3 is CASSFGGAETQYF. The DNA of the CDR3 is TGTGCCAGCTCTTTCGGGGGGGCAGAGACCCAGTACTTC.

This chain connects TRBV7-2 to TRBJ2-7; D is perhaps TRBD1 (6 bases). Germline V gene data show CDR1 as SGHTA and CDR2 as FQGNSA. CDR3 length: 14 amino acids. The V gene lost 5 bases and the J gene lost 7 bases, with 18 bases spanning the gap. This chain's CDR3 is CASSRRGGPREQYF. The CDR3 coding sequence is TGTGCCAGCAGCCGCCGAGGGGGACCGAGGGAGCAGTACTTC. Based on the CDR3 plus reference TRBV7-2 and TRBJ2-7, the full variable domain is GAGVSQSPSNKVTEKGKDVELRCDPISGHTALYWYRQSLGQGLEFLIYFQGNSAPDKSGLPSDRFSAERTGGSVSTLTIQRTQQEDSAVYLCASSRRGGPREQYFGPGTRLTVT.

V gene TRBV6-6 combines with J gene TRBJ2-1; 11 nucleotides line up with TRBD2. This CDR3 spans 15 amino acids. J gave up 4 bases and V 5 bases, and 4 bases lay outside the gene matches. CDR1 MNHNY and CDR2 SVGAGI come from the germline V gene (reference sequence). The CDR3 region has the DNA TGTGCCAGCAGTCGGGGACTAGCGGATTACAATGAGCAGTTCTTC. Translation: CASSRGLADYNEQFF.

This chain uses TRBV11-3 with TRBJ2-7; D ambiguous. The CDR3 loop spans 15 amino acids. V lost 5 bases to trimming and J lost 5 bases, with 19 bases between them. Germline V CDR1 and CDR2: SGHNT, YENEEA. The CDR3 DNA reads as TGTGCCAGCAGCCGCGCTCCGGTACTCCCCAACGAGCAGTACTTC. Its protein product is CASSRAPVLPNEQYF.

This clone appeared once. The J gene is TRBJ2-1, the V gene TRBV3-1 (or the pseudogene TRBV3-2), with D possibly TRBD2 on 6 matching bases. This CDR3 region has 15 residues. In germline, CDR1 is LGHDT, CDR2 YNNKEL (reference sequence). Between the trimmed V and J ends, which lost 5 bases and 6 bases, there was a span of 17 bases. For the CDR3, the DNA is TGTGCCAGCAGCACCCACCGGGACTCTACCAATGAGCAGTTCTTC. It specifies CASSTHRDSTNEQFF.

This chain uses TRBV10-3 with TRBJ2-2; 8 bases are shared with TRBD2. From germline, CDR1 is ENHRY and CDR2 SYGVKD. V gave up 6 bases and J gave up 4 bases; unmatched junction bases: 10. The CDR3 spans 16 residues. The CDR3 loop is CAIRGGLDWRTGELFF. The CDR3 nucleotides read TGTGCCATCAGGGGGGGACTAGATTGGCGCACCGGGGAGCTGTTTTTT.